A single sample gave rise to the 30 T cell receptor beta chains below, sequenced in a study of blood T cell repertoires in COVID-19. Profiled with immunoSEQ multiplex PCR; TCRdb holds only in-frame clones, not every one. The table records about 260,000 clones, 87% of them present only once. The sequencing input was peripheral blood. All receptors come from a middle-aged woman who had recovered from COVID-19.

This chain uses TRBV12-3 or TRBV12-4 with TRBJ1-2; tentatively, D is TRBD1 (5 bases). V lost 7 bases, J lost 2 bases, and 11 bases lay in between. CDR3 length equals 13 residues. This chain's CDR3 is CASTLTENYGYTF. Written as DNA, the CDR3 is TGTGCCAGCACCTTGACAGAGAACTATGGCTACACCTTC.

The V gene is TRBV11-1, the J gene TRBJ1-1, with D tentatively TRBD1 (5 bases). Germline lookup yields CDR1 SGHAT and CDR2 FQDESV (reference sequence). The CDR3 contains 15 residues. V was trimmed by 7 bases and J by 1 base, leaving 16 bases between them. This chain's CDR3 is CASTPWGGTNTEAFF. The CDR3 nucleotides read TGTGCCAGCACCCCCTGGGGGGGGACGAACACTGAAGCTTTCTTT.

CDR3 nucleotide sequence: TGCAGCGCCCGGGACAGCACCTACGAGCAGTACTTC. It codes for CSARDSTYEQYF. The V and J genes are TRBV29-1 and TRBJ2-7, with TRBD1 matching 7 bases. The CDR3 runs 12 residues. Germline V gene sequence: CDR1 SQVTM, CDR2 ANQGSEA. The J segment lost 2 bases and the V segment lost 7 bases, leaving 5 bases of the junction unmatched.

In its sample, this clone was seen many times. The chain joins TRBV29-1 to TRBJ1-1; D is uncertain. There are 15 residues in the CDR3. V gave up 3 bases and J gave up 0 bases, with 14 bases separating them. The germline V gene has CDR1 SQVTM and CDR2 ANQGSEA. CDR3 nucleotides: TGCAGCGTTGATGGTAGTGGGCCGTTGAACACTGAAGCTTTCTTT. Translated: CSVDGSGPLNTEAFF.

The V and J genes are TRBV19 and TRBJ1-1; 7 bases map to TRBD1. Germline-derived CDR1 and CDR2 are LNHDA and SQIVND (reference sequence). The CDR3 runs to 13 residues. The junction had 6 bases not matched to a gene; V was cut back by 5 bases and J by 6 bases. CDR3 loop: CASSQQGRAEAFF. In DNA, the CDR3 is TGTGCCAGTAGTCAACAGGGGAGAGCTGAAGCTTTCTTT.

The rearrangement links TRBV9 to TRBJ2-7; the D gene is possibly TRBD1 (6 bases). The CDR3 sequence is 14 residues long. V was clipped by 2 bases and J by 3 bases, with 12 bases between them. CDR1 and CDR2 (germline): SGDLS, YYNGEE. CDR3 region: CASSVWAGDYEQYF. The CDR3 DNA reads TGTGCCAGCAGCGTGTGGGCAGGGGACTACGAGCAGTACTTC. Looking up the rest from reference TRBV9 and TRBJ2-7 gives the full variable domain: DSGVTQTPKHLITATGQRVTLRCSPRSGDLSVYWYQQSLDQGLQFLIQYYNGEERAKGNILERFSAQQFPDLHSELNLSSLELGDSALYFCASSVWAGDYEQYFGPGTRLTVT.

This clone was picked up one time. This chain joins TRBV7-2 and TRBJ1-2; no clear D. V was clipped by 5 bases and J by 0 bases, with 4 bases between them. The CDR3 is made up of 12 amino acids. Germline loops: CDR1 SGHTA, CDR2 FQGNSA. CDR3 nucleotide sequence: TGTGCCAGCAGCCCGTCTAACTATGGCTACACCTTC. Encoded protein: CASSPSNYGYTF.

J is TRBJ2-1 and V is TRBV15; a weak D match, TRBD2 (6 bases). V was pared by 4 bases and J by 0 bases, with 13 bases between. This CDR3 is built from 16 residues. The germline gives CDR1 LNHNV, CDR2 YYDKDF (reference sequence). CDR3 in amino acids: CATSKSGGVSYNEQFF. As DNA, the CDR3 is TGTGCCACCAGCAAAAGCGGCGGGGTCTCCTACAATGAGCAGTTCTTC.

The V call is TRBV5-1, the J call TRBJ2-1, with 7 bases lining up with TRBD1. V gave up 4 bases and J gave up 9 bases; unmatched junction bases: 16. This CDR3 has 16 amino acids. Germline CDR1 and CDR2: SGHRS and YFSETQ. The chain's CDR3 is CASSTVPQGLVSEQFF. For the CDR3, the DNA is TGCGCCAGCAGCACGGTACCACAGGGGTTGGTCAGTGAGCAGTTCTTC.

The CDR3 is CASTSTAGGYTGELFF. CDR3 bases: TGTGCCAGCACATCGACGGCGGGGGGCTACACCGGGGAGCTGTTTTTT. The chain is built from TRBV9 and TRBJ2-2, with 8 positions matching TRBD2. V gave up 6 bases and J gave up 3 bases; unmatched junction bases: 10. The CDR3 is 16 amino acids. CDR1 is SGDLS and CDR2 is YYNGEE in the germline V gene.

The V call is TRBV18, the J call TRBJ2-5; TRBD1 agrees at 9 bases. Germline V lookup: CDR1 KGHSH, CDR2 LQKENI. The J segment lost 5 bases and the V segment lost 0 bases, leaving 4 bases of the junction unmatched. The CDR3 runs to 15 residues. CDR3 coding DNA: TGTGCCAGCTCACCACCACAGGGGGCTCTGGAGACCCAGTACTTC. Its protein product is CASSPPQGALETQYF.

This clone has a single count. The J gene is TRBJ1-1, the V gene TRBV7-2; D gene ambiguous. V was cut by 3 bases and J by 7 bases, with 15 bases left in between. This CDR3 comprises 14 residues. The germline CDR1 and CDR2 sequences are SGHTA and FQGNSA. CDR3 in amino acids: CASSFNRETSEAFF. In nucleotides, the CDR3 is TGTGCCAGCAGCTTTAACAGAGAGACTAGTGAAGCTTTCTTT.

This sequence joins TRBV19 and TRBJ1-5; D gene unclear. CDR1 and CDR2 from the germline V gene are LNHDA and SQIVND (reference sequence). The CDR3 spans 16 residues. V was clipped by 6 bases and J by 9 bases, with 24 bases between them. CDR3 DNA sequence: TGTGCCAGTAGGGCGTTGATGGGTCAGGTCCGGTGGCCCCAGCATTTT. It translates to CASRALMGQVRWPQHF.

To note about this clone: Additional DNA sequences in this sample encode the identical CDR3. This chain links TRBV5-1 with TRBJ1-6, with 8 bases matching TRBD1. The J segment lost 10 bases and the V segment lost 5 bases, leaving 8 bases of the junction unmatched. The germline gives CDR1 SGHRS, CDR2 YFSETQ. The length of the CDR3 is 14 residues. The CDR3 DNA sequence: TGCGCCAGCAGTAATCGGACAGGGAACTCACCCCTCCACTTT. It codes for CASSNRTGNSPLHF.

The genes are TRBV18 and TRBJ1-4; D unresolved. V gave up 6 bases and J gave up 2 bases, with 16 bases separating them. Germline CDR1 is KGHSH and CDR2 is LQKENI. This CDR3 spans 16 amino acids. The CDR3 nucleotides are TGTGCCAGCTCGCTGAGGTTACCCAGCACTAATGAAAAACTGTTTTTT. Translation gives CASSLRLPSTNEKLFF.

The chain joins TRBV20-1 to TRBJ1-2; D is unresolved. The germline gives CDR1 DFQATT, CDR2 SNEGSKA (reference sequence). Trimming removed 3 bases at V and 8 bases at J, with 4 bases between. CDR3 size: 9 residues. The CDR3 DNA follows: TGCAGTGCTAGCAGGGGCTACACCTTC. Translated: CSASRGYTF.

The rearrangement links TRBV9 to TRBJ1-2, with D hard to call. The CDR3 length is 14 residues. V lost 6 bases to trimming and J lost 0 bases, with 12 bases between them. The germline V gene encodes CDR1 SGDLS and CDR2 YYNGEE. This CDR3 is CASTLAGANYGYTF. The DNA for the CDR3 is TGTGCCAGCACCCTCGCCGGAGCTAACTATGGCTACACCTTC.

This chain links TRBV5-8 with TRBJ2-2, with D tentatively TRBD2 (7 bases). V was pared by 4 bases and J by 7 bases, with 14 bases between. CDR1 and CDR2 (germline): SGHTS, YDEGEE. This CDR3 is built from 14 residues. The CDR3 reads CASSPRGGVGELFF. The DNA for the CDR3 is TGTGCCAGCAGCCCGAGGGGGGGCGTCGGGGAGCTGTTTTTT.

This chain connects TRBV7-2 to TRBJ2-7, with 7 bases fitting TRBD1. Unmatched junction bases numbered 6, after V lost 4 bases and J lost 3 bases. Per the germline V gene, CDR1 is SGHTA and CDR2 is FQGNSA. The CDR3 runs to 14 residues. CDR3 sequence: CASSSGDSYYEQYF. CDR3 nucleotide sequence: TGTGCCAGCAGCTCCGGGGACAGCTACTACGAGCAGTACTTC.

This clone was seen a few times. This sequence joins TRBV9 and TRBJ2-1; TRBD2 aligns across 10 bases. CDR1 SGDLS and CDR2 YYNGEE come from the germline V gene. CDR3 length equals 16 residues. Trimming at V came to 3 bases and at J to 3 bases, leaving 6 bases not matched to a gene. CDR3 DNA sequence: TGTGCCAGCAGCGCTCGAGCGGGGGGGCTCTACAATGAGCAGTTCTTC. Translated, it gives CASSARAGGLYNEQFF.

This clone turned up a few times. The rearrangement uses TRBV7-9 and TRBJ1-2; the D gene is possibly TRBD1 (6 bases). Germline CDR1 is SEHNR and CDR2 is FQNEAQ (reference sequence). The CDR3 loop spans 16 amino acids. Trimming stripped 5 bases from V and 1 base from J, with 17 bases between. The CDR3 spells CASSPYRQAINYGYTF. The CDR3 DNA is TGTGCCAGCAGCCCCTACCGACAGGCGATTAACTATGGCTACACCTTC.

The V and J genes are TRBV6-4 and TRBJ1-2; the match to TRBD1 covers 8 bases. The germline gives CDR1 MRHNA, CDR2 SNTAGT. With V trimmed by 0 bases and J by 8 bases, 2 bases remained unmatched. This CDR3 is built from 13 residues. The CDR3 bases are TGTGCCAGCAGTGACTCGGCAGGGGGCGGCTACACCTTC. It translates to CASSDSAGGGYTF.

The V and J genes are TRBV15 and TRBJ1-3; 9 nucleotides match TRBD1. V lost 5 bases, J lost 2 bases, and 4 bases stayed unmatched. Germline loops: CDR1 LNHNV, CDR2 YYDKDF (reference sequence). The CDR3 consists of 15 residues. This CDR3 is CATSATGGPGNTIYF. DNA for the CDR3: TGTGCCACCAGCGCTACAGGGGGCCCTGGAAACACCATATATTTT.

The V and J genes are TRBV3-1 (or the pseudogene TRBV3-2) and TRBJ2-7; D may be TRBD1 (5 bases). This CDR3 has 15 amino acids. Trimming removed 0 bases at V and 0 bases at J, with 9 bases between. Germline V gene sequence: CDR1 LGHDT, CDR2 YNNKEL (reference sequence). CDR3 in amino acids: CASSQDPRGSYEQYF. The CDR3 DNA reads TGTGCCAGCAGCCAAGACCCTAGGGGCTCCTACGAGCAGTACTTC.

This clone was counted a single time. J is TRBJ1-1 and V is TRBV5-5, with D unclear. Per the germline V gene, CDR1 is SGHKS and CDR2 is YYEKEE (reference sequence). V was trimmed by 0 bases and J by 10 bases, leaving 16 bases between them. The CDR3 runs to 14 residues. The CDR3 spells CASSLVVGNQVAFF. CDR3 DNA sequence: TGTGCCAGCAGCTTGGTAGTCGGTAATCAAGTAGCTTTCTTT.

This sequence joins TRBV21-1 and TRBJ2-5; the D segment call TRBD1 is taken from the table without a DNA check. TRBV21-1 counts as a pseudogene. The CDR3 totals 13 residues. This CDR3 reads CASSKGARETQYF. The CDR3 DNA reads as TGTGCCAGCAGCAAAGGGGCCAGGGAGACCCAGTACTTC.

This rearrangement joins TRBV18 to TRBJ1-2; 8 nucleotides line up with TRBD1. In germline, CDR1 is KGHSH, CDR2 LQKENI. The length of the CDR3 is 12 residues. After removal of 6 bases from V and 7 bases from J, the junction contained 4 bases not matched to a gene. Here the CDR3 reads CASSQGAVGYTF. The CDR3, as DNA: TGTGCCAGCTCGCAGGGGGCTGTTGGCTACACCTTC.

CDR3 nucleotides: TGTGCCAGCAGTTCGACAGGGGAGAGCACTGAAGCTTTCTTT. Amino acid sequence: CASSSTGESTEAFF. The V gene is TRBV28, the J gene TRBJ1-1; TRBD1 agrees at 8 bases. From germline, CDR1 is MDHEN and CDR2 SYDVKM. This CDR3 is built from 14 residues. The J segment lost 4 bases and the V segment lost 4 bases, leaving 5 bases of the junction unmatched.

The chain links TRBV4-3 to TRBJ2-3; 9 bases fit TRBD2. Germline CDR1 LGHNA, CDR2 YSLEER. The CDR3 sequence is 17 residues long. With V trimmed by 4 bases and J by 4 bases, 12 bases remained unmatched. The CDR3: CASSPSLGGGAADTQYF. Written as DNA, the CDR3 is TGCGCCAGCAGCCCCTCTTTGGGCGGGGGGGCCGCAGATACGCAGTATTTT.

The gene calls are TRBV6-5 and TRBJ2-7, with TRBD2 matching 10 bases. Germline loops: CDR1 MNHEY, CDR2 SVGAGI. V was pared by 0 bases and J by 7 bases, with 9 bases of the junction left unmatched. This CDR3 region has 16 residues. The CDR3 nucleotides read TGTGCCAGCAGTTACTCGGGAGCGGGGGGGCCGGGAGAGCAGTACTTC. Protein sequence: CASSYSGAGGPGEQYF.